This T cell receptor beta chain was captured in a study of cytomegalovirus exposure and HLA in healthy donors. Broader study findings: The likely explanation for a cluster of highly shared sequence variants was sequencing artifact.

PCR employed 60 Vbeta and 13 Jbeta primers. Sequencing used immunoSEQ multiplex PCR; TCRdb keeps in-frame clones, though not all of them. Among 200,000 to 250,000 clones listed, approximately 80% were seen once. Note on this clone: Its cognate antigen is unknown.

The J segment lost 0 bases and the V segment lost 2 bases, leaving 1 base of the junction unmatched. This CDR3 is 15 amino acids long. CDR1 MDHEN and CDR2 SYDVKM come from the germline V gene. The receptor's source is a man aged 45-65 years in good health and CMV-seronegative. This chain joins TRBV28 and TRBJ1-5, with 7 bases lining up with TRBD1. The sequencing sample was made of PBMCs. The CDR3 nucleotides read TGTGCCAGCAGTTTAAACAGGGGTAGCAATCAGCCCCAGCATTTT. It specifies CASSLNRGSNQPQHF.